The next 14 T cell receptor beta chains were all read from a single sample in a study of immune characterization of retroperitoneal liposarcoma (dated by TCRdb to the late 2010s). Library construction relied on PCR. The sequencer was a NextSeq 500. The public reads were quality trimmed at Q25 with fastp and then assembled into clones with MiXCR by TCRdb, keeping productive beta chains. One record per CDR3 amino acid sequence lists the most common genes and DNA. The sample has 9,500 to 13,000 distinct CDR3 sequences on record, 25% to 30% of them singletons. The ten largest account for about 8% of the sample. Sequenced: tumor tissue. These receptors were obtained from a male donor with retroperitoneal liposarcoma.

This clonotype appeared many times. The chain joins TRBV7-8 to TRBJ2-7; a weak D match, TRBD2 (6 bases). V dropped 2 bases and J dropped 2 bases, with 10 bases sitting between them. In germline, CDR1 is SGHVS, CDR2 FQNEAQ. The CDR3 is 14 residues long. The CDR3: CASSLSGLAYEQYF. The CDR3 DNA sequence: TGTGCCAGCAGCTTATCGGGACTCGCCTACGAGCAGTACTTC.

This clonotype was counted many times. The rearrangement joins TRBV11-2 to TRBJ2-1, with 8 bases matching TRBD2. The tail of the sequence fits TRBJ2-7 better, so the J call may be wrong. Looked up from germline, CDR1 is SGHAT and CDR2 is FQNNGV. The length of the CDR3 is 17 residues. CDR3 region: CASSLGLGTRTYNEQYF. As DNA, the CDR3 is TGTGCCAGCAGCTTAGGGTTAGGGACTAGGACCTACAATGAGCAGTACTTC.

The rearrangement links TRBV7-4 to TRBJ2-1, with D possibly being TRBD2 (6 bases). Judging by the DNA end, TRBJ2-7 fits better; the J call may be wrong. The CDR3 has 17 amino acids. Germline V gene data show CDR1 as SGHVT and CDR2 as SQSDAQ. The CDR3 sequence: CASRRPAGLRSSYEQYF. Written as DNA, the CDR3 is TGTGCCAGCAGAAGACCCGCGGGGCTTCGATCCTCCTACGAGCAGTACTTC.

This clonotype was seen only a few times. The rearrangement links TRBV6-1 to TRBJ1-2; tentative D call: TRBD1 (5 bases). Germline assignment: CDR1 MNHNS and CDR2 SASEGT. V lost 6 bases and J 8 bases, leaving 16 bases between the germline ends. There are 13 residues in the CDR3. The CDR3 spells CASRESGPGGYTF. The CDR3 nucleotides read TGTGCCAGCAGAGAATCAGGGCCGGGGGGCTACACCTTC.

The CDR3 nucleotides are TGTGCCAGCAGTTCCGTGAAGGGCAATCAGCCCCAGCATTTT. This sequence encodes CASSSVKGNQPQHF. The V gene is TRBV6-1, the J gene TRBJ1-5, with D hard to call. Between the trimmed V and J ends, which lost 5 bases and 2 bases, there was a span of 10 bases. CDR1 is MNHNS, CDR2 SASEGT, per germline. The CDR3 consists of 14 residues.

V gene TRBV6-6 combines with J gene TRBJ2-1; the match to TRBD2 covers 10 bases. The end of the DNA aligns better with TRBJ2-7, so the J call may be wrong. This CDR3 has 15 amino acids. CDR1 is MNHNY, CDR2 SVGAGI, per germline (reference sequence). DNA for the CDR3: TGTGCCAGCAGTTACGGGCCTAGCGGGAGCTACGAGCAGTACTTC. As protein: CASSYGPSGSYEQYF.

V usage is TRBV4-1 and J usage is TRBJ2-1; 9 bases fit TRBD2. CDR1 MGHRA and CDR2 YSYEKL come from the germline V gene. This CDR3 comprises 14 residues. V dropped 6 bases and J dropped 10; count of bases not matched to a gene: 10. The CDR3 sequence: CASREVSGGYEQFF. The DNA of the CDR3 is TGCGCCAGCAGGGAGGTTAGCGGGGGCTACGAGCAGTTCTTC.

The chain employs TRBV7-8 and TRBJ2-1; 7 bases align to TRBD1. The CDR3 has 14 residues. Germline V lookup: CDR1 SGHVS, CDR2 FQNEAQ. V lost 1 base, J lost 4 bases, and 1 base stayed unmatched. The CDR3 loop reads CASSLGQGYNEQFF. The CDR3 nucleotides are TGTGCCAGCAGCTTAGGACAGGGATACAATGAGCAGTTCTTC. Filled out from reference TRBV7-8 and TRBJ2-1, the complete variable domain reads GAGVSQSPRYKVAKRGQDVALRCDPISGHVSLFWYQQALGQGPEFLTYFQNEAQLDKSGLPSDRFFAERPEGSVSTLKIQRTQQEDSAVYLCASSLGQGYNEQFFGPGTRLTVL.

This clonotype was counted once. The CDR3 loop is CASSFLGTETQYF. CDR3 DNA sequence: TGTGCCAGCAGTTTTTTAGGTACGGAGACCCAGTACTTC. The chain joins TRBV27 to TRBJ2-3; no firm D call. The J call is in doubt because the DNA end fits TRBJ2-5 better. The CDR3 length is 13 residues. Germline CDR1 MNHEY, CDR2 SMNVEV (reference sequence).

This chain links TRBV6-1 with TRBJ1-6; D unclear. V was cut by 5 bases and J by 5 bases, with 13 bases left in between. Germline loops: CDR1 MNHNS, CDR2 SASEGT. The CDR3 has 15 amino acids. Here the CDR3 DNA reads TGTGCCAGCAGTTTGAGGGCAGATAATAATTCACCCCTCCACTTT. Translated, it gives CASSLRADNNSPLHF.

This chain uses TRBV11-2 with TRBJ1-1; the D is unclear. This CDR3 is built from 14 residues. CDR1 is SGHAT, CDR2 FQNNGV, per germline. The germline V and J ends were trimmed by 1 base and 1 base, with 7 bases remaining between them. The CDR3 DNA follows: TGTGCCAGCAGCTTAGCCTTGTGGAACACTGAAGCTTTCTTT. This gives the protein CASSLALWNTEAFF.

V usage is TRBV6-6 and J usage is TRBJ2-6; unclear D gene. The DNA end favors TRBJ2-5, so the J call may be wrong. The CDR3 consists of 12 residues. The germline gives CDR1 MNHNY, CDR2 SVGAGI (reference sequence). CDR3 in DNA: TGTGCCAGCAGCCCACAACAAGAGACCCAGTACTTC. It yields the protein CASSPQQETQYF.

V is TRBV10-1 and J is TRBJ2-5; the D is unclear. The DNA matches TRBJ2-1 better at its end, which makes the J call doubtful. The germline V gene has CDR1 WNHNN and CDR2 SYGVQD (reference sequence). The CDR3 totals 15 residues. The CDR3 sequence: CASSESQYPFSEQFF. The DNA for the CDR3 is TGCGCCAGCAGTGAGTCGCAGTACCCGTTTAGCGAGCAGTTCTTC.

This sequence joins TRBV6-1 and TRBJ1-2; no firm D call. Germline V lookup: CDR1 MNHNS, CDR2 SASEGT. This CDR3 has 15 residues. Trimming took 3 bases from V and 3 from J, leaving 14 bases between them. The DNA of the CDR3 is TGTGCCAGCAGTGATTGGGCAGAGATCGACTATGGCTACACCTTC. Translating gives CASSDWAEIDYGYTF.